The T cell receptor beta chain described here comes from a study of CD8+CD57+ T cells in acquired aplastic anemia. The germline gives CDR1 SEHNR, CDR2 FQNEAQ (reference sequence). This CDR3 is built from 15 residues. The V end lost 1 base, the J end lost 2 bases, and 12 bases lay between the germline ends. The TCR beta profiling, which covered VDJ combination and CDR3 sequence, was carried out using genomic DNA as the template. MiXCR, applied by TCRdb to the reads, yields one record per CDR3 protein. The data show about 190,000 distinct CDR3 sequences, approximately 48% seen once. This clonotype was counted at least ten times. Whoever was chosen for sequencing had shown CD8+CD57+ cell expansion by flow cytometry.

The sample was sorted CD4+, CD8+, or CD8+CD57+ T cells (not recorded which) from PBMCs. This sequence joins TRBV7-9 and TRBJ2-7; D is possibly TRBD1 (5 bases). The sequence was obtained from a human donor with aplastic anemia. The CDR3 sequence is CASSLVSWGPYEQYF. CDR3 coding DNA: TGTGCCAGCAGCTTAGTGTCGTGGGGCCCCTACGAGCAGTACTTC.